This T cell receptor (beta chain) derives from a study of T cell repertoires in cytomegalovirus infection. Study at large: Public TCR beta signatures were indicative of both CMV infection and a matching HLA type. Findings and caveats of the study: There were HLA-C-restricted CMV-specific TCR beta clonotypes dominating the ex vivo response. CMV carriers with the relevant HLA were identified by cumulative public TCR beta family frequency.

On this clonotype: Its matching antigen is unknown.

One entry per CDR3 protein, called by TCRdb with MiXCR from the reads. The data contain some 600,000 distinct CDR3 sequences, more than 20% of them singletons. Germline V gene data show CDR1 as SQVTM and CDR2 as ANQGSEA. CDR3 length equals 11 residues. V was trimmed by 0 bases and J by 6 bases, leaving 6 bases between them. The sample consisted of CD8+ T cells from PBMCs. The chain links TRBV29-1 to TRBJ2-7; D call uncertain. The sequence came from a human donor in good health (CMV status not recorded). Some clones in this sample may be carry-over from other donors' samples. CDR3 DNA sequence: TGCAGCGTTGAAGATAAGGCCGAGCAGTACGTC. Protein: CSVEDKAEQYV.